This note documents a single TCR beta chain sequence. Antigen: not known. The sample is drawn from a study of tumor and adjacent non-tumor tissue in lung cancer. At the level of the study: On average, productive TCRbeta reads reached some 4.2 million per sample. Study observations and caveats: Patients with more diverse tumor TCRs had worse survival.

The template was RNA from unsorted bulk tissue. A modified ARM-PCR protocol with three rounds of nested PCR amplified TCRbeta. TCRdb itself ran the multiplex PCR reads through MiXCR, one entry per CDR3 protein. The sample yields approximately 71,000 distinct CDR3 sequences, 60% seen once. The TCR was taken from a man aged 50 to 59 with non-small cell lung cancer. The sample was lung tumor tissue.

The CDR3 DNA is TGTGCCAGCTCACCAACCAGACGGGCAGATACGCAGTATTTT. Amino acid sequence: CASSPTRRADTQYF. The chain carries TRBV18 and TRBJ2-3; D call uncertain. CDR3 size: 14 residues. CDR1 is KGHSH and CDR2 is LQKENI in the germline V gene. Trimming removed 2 bases from V and 4 bases from J, with 10 bases in between.